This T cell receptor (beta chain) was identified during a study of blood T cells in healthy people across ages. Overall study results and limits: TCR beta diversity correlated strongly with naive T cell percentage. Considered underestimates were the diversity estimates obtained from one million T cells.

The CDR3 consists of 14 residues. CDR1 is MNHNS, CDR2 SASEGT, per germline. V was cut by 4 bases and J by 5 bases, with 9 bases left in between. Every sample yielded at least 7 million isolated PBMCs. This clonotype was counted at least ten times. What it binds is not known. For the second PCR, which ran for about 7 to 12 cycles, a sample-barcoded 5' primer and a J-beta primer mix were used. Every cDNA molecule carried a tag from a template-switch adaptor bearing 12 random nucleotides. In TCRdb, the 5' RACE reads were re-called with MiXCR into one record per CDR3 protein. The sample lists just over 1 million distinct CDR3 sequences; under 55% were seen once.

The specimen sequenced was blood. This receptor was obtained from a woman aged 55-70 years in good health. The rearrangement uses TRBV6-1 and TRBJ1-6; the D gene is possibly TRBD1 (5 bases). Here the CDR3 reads CASSVEGDNSPLHF. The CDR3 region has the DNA TGTGCCAGCAGTGTCGAAGGGGATAATTCACCCCTCCACTTT.